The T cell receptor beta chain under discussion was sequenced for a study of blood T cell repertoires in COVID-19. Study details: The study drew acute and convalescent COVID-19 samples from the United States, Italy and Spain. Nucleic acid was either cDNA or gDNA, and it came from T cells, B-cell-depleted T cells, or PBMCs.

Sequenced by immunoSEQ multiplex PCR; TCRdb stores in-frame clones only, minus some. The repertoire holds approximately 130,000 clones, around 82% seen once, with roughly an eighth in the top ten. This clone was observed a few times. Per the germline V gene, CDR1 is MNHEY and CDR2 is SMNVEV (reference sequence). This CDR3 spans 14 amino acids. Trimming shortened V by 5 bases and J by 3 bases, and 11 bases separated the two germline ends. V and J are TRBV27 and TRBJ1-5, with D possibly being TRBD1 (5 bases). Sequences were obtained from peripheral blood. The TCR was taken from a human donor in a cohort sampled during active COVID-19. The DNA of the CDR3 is TGTGCCAGCAGTCAGGGTTCCCCCAATCAGCCCCAGCATTTT. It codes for CASSQGSPNQPQHF.